This TCR beta chain was recorded in a study of CD8 T cells in Susac syndrome. Sequencing of TCR beta drew on CD8+ and CD4+ T cells from blood. Relapsing-remitting disease, either stable or active, was present in the multiple sclerosis controls, who were treatment-naive patients. Negative isolation yielded CD4+ and CD8+ T cells, and FACS enriched TEMRA cells. RNA was extracted with the RNeasy kit, and a quantity of about 0.45 to 1 ug was reverse transcribed using random hexamers. The method of amplification for TCR beta CDR3 was immunoSEQ multiplex PCR, covering 54 Vbeta and 13 Jbeta. TCRdb re-called the immunoSEQ multiplex PCR reads with MiXCR, one entry per CDR3 protein. The table records roughly 180,000 distinct CDR3 sequences, 90% to 95% of them present only once. The V gene's germline CDR1 is SGHTA and CDR2 FQGNSA. The CDR3 extends over 14 amino acids. The V end was cut by 1 base, the J end by 4 bases, with 10 bases between.

This receptor was taken from a human donor with multiple sclerosis. This chain connects TRBV7-2 to TRBJ2-5; no clear D gene. Sequencing input: CD4+ T cells from PBMCs. CDR3 sequence: CASSLDQRVETQYF. DNA for the CDR3: TGTGCCAGCAGCTTAGACCAGCGCGTAGAGACCCAGTACTTC. The whole variable domain, filled in from reference TRBV7-2 and TRBJ2-5, reads GAGVSQSPSNKVTEKGKDVELRCDPISGHTALYWYRQSLGQGLEFLIYFQGNSAPDKSGLPSDRFSAERTGGSVSTLTIQRTQQEDSAVYLCASSLDQRVETQYFGPGTRLLVL.